This is a list of T cell receptor beta chains from one sample in a study of identical twins. TCRdb independently ran MiXCR on the 5' RACE reads; one entry per CDR3 protein. The table shows some 730,000 distinct CDR3 sequences, with around a sixth occurring only once. This sample was shared with a second study, whose subject was T cells expressing NK-cell markers.

Sequenced input: PBMCs. These receptors were taken from a woman between 18 and 29 years old in good health. CDR3s include the opening cysteine and the closing phenylalanine or tryptophan. D genes are given only for firm matches. Clone size appears in some rows only: once, few, many, or a class for an expanded clone.

>14|TRBJ1-2|-|few|TRBV20-1
CSARWGVNNYGYTF
TGCAGTGCTAGATGGGGGGTAAATAACTATGGCTACACCTTC
>14|TRBJ2-7|-|few|TRBV12-3/TRBV12-4
CASSSGQPPYEQYF
TGTGCCAGCAGTTCTGGACAGCCCCCCTACGAGCAGTACTTC
>12|TRBJ1-2|-|-|TRBV20-1
CSASYRVNGYTF
TGCAGTGCTTCATACAGGGTGAATGGCTACACCTTC
>17|TRBJ2-2|TRBD1|few|TRBV10-3
CAISESQTGGNTGELFF
TGTGCCATCAGTGAGTCTCAGACAGGGGGCAACACCGGGGAGCTGTTTTTT
>16|TRBJ2-1|TRBD2|-|TRBV5-8
CASSFPLLALGNEQFF
TGTGCCAGCAGCTTCCCCTTACTAGCGTTGGGCAATGAGCAGTTCTTC
>15|TRBJ2-3|TRBD2|-|TRBV9
CASSPWRGGADTQYF
TGTGCCAGCAGCCCCTGGCGGGGGGGAGCAGATACGCAGTATTTT
>14|TRBJ2-5|-|-|TRBV5-1
CASSFDPLQETQYF
TGCGCCAGCAGCTTTGACCCTCTCCAAGAGACCCAGTACTTC
>15|TRBJ2-1|-|few|TRBV15
CATSRDGRDYNEQFF
TGTGCCACCAGCAGAGATGGACGGGACTACAATGAGCAGTTCTTC
>13|TRBJ2-7|-|-|TRBV6-2/TRBV6-3
CASSYQVDSKQYF
TGTGCCAGCAGTTACCAGGTCGACAGCAAGCAGTACTTC
>15|TRBJ2-5|-|-|TRBV9
CASSVQGTSQETQYF
TGTGCCAGCAGCGTACAGGGGACCTCCCAAGAGACCCAGTACTTC
>16|TRBJ1-2|-|few|TRBV5-1
CASSLTNPGPMDGYTF
TGCGCCAGCAGCTTGACAAACCCGGGGCCGATGGATGGCTACACCTTC
>14|TRBJ2-7|-|-|TRBV10-3
CAIRGTEGSYEQYF
TGTGCCATCAGGGGGACCGAAGGTTCCTACGAGCAGTACTTC
>15|TRBJ1-2|-|-|TRBV4-2
CASSQGEARGYGYTF
TGTGCCAGCAGCCAGGGGGAGGCGCGGGGTTATGGCTACACCTTC
>15|TRBJ1-2|-|few|TRBV5-5
CASSLVYRQGGGYTF
TGTGCCAGCAGCTTGGTCTATCGGCAGGGAGGTGGCTACACCTTC
>12|TRBJ2-7|-|few|TRBV7-9
CASSLTGFEQYF
TGTGCCAGCAGCTTAACAGGGTTCGAGCAGTACTTC
>16|TRBJ2-1|-|-|TRBV5-1
CASSLRWQTLGNEQFF
TGCGCCAGCAGCTTGAGATGGCAAACCCTAGGGAATGAGCAGTTCTTC
>15|TRBJ2-3|-|-|TRBV24-1
CATSDPTDFTDTQYF
TGTGCCACCAGTGACCCAACAGATTTCACAGATACGCAGTATTTT
>13|TRBJ1-1|-|-|TRBV10-3
CAVSAGGNTEAFF
TGTGCCGTCTCTGCGGGGGGCAACACTGAAGCTTTCTTT
>15|TRBJ2-7|-|few|TRBV7-2
CASSPTSTLSYEQYF
TGTGCCAGCAGCCCAACAAGTACCCTATCCTACGAGCAGTACTTC
>15|TRBJ2-1|-|-|TRBV20-1
CSARRTLRSYNEQFF
TGCAGTGCTAGACGTACGCTTCGGTCCTACAATGAGCAGTTCTTC
>15|TRBJ2-1|-|-|TRBV9
CASSEGPRSYNEQFF
TGTGCCAGCAGTGAGGGGCCCCGCTCCTACAATGAGCAGTTCTTC
>14|TRBJ2-2|-|-|TRBV29-1
CSVLYGPNTGELFF
TGCAGCGTCCTTTACGGGCCGAACACCGGGGAGCTGTTTTTT
>16|TRBJ1-5|-|-|TRBV12-5
CASGLVPMGDFQPQHF
TGTGCTAGTGGTTTGGTACCGATGGGTGATTTTCAGCCCCAGCATTTT
>14|TRBJ1-1|-|-|TRBV18
CASSPLQPVTEAFF
TGTGCCAGCTCACCACTCCAGCCCGTCACTGAAGCTTTCTTT
>16|TRBJ1-2|TRBD1|-|TRBV5-1
CASSLSRQGADYGYTF
TGCGCCAGCAGCTTGTCCCGACAGGGGGCGGACTATGGCTACACCTTC
>11|TRBJ1-1|-|-|TRBV12-3/TRBV12-4
CASIFDTEAFF
TGTGCCAGCATCTTTGACACTGAAGCTTTCTTT
>14|TRBJ1-1|-|few|TRBV5-1
CASSRDILNTEAFF
TGCGCCAGCAGCAGGGACATCCTGAACACTGAAGCTTTCTTT
>14|TRBJ1-2|-|-|TRBV10-3
CAISDRGQNYGYTF
TGTGCCATCAGTGACCGGGGCCAGAACTATGGCTACACCTTC
>18|TRBJ2-2|TRBD2|-|TRBV10-3
CAISTSTSGGARTGELFF
TGTGCCATCAGCACATCAACTAGCGGGGGGGCCCGGACCGGGGAGCTGTTTTTT
>16|TRBJ2-7|TRBD2|few|TRBV6-1
CASSPWGLALTYEQYF
TGTGCCAGCAGTCCCTGGGGACTAGCGCTTACCTACGAGCAGTACTTC
>13|TRBJ1-6|-|many|TRBV11-2
CASSLDDNSPLHF
TGTGCCAGCAGCTTAGACGATAATTCACCCCTCCACTTT
>15|TRBJ1-1|TRBD1|few|TRBV5-6
CASSDGTGWDTEAFF
TGTGCCAGCAGCGACGGGACAGGGTGGGACACTGAAGCTTTCTTT
>13|TRBJ2-2|-|-|TRBV29-1
CSVAHPNTGELFF
TGCAGCGTTGCCCACCCGAACACCGGGGAGCTGTTTTTT
>14|TRBJ1-1|TRBD1|few|TRBV29-1
CSALIGQGKTEAFF
TGCAGCGCATTAATAGGACAGGGGAAGACTGAAGCTTTCTTT
>15|TRBJ2-1|-|-|TRBV6-4
CASSVELGSYNEQFF
TGTGCCAGCAGTGTGGAACTAGGCTCGTACAATGAGCAGTTCTTC
>19|TRBJ2-3|-|-|TRBV4-3
CASSPELVPPYISTDTQYF
TGCGCCAGCAGCCCGGAGCTAGTCCCTCCTTACATTAGCACAGATACGCAGTATTTT
>13|TRBJ2-1|-|-|TRBV12-3/TRBV12-4
CASSFNSYNEQFF
TGTGCCAGCAGTTTCAACTCCTACAATGAGCAGTTCTTC
>14|TRBJ2-7|-|few|TRBV20-1
CSILDTVLSYEQYF
TGCAGTATATTAGACACAGTCCTCTCCTACGAGCAGTACTTC
>14|TRBJ2-2|-|-|TRBV7-2
CASSSRPSGGELFF
TGTGCCAGCAGCTCTAGACCATCGGGCGGGGAGCTGTTTTTT
>14|TRBJ1-6|TRBD1|-|TRBV5-5
CASSLGDRGSPLHF
TGTGCCAGCAGCTTGGGGGACAGAGGATCACCCCTCCACTTT
>15|TRBJ2-7|-|-|TRBV7-8
CASSPRRGGTYEQYF
TGTGCCAGCAGCCCTCGACGTGGGGGGACCTACGAGCAGTACTTC
>16|TRBJ2-1|-|-|TRBV12-3/TRBV12-4
CASSSGLGSSYNEQFF
TGTGCCAGCAGTTCTGGCCTAGGGAGCTCCTACAATGAGCAGTTCTTC
>15|TRBJ2-5|-|-|TRBV10-1
CASSTGRTLQETQYF
TGCGCCAGCAGTACGGGACGGACCCTCCAAGAGACCCAGTACTTC
>17|TRBJ2-1|-|many|TRBV4-3
CASSQATSQLSNNEQFF
TGCGCCAGCAGCCAGGCTACTAGCCAGCTTAGCAACAATGAGCAGTTCTTC
>21|TRBJ1-1|-|few|TRBV5-1
CASSLVLGSTLPNRKNTEAFF
TGCGCCAGCAGCTTGGTCCTGGGGAGTACCTTACCTAATCGGAAGAACACTGAAGCTTTCTTT
>16|TRBJ2-1|-|-|TRBV14
CASSQERAVSYNEQFF
TGTGCCAGCAGCCAAGAAAGAGCGGTGTCCTACAATGAGCAGTTCTTC